This T cell receptor beta chain was obtained from a study of post-analysis software for immune sequencing data. Background on the study: The patients showed relapsing-remitting, secondary progressive and progressive-relapsing multiple sclerosis courses. Findings and limits, study-wide: Multiple sclerosis patients had significantly lower normalized Chao1 diversity than controls. F measure grouped same-batch samples tightly together. TRBV5-6, TRBV5-1 and TRBV20-1 were among roughly five TRBV segments more frequent in patients than controls.

This clonotype was seen only a few times. Its antigen is as yet unknown. Prepared libraries of TCR beta cDNA carried unique molecular identifiers. TCRdb called the PCR reads again in MiXCR, with one record for every CDR3 protein. This sample has fewer than 850,000 distinct CDR3 sequences, with roughly 30% found just once. This CDR3 region has 17 residues. V gave up 5 bases and J gave up 2 bases; unmatched junction bases: 13. CDR1 is DFQATT, CDR2 SNEGSKA, per germline (reference sequence). Sample: blood. The clonotype was recovered from a girl under 18 with multiple sclerosis. The chain employs TRBV20-1 and TRBJ2-1, with 9 bases matching TRBD1. The DNA for the CDR3 is TGCAGTGCTGTCCCGGGACAGGGTTTACTGCCCTACAATGAGCAGTTCTTC. Translated: CSAVPGQGLLPYNEQFF.